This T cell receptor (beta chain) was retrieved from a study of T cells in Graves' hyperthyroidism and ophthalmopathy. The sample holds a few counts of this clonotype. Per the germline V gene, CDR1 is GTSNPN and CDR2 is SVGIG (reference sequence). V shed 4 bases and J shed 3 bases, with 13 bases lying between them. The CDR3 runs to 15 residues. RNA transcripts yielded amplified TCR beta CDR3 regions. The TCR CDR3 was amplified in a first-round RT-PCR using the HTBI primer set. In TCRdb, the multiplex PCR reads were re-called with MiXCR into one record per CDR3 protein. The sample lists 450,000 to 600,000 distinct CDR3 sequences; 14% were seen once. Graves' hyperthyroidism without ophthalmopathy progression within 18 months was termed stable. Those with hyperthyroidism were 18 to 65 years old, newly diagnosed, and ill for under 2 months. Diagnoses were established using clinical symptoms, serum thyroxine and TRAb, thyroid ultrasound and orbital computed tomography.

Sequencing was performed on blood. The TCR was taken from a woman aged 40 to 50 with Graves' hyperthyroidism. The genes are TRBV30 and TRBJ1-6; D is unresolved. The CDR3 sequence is CAWKSGYNYNSPLHF. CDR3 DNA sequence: TGTGCCTGGAAGTCAGGTTACAACTATAATTCACCCCTCCACTTT.